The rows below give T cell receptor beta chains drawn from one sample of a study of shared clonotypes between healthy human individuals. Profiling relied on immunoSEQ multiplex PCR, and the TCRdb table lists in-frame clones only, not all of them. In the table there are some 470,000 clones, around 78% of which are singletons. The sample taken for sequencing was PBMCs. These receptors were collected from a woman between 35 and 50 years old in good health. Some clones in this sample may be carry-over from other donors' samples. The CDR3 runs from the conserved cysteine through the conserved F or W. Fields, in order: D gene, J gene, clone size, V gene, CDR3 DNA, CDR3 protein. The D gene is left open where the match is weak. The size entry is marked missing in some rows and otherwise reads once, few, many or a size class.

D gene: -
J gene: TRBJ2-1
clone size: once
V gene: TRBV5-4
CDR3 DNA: TGTGCCAGCAGCTTGACATTTAAGGGCACCAATGAGCAGTTCTTC
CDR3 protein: CASSLTFKGTNEQFF

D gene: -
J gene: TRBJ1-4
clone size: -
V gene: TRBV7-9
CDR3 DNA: TGTGCCAGCAGCTTAAGGTTGGAAAAACTGTTTTTT
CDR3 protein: CASSLRLEKLFF

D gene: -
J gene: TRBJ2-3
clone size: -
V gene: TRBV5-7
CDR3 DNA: TGTGCCAGCAGCTTGTTGGGTACGCAGTATTTT
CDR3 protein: CASSLLGTQYF

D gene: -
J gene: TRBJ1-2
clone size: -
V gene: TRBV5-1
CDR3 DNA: TGCGCCAGCAGCTTGAGAGGGTCTTATGGCTACACCTTC
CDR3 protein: CASSLRGSYGYTF

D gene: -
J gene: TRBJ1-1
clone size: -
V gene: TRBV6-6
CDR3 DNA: TGTGCCAGCAGACTACAGGGTTCTGAAGCTTTCTTT
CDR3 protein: CASRLQGSEAFF

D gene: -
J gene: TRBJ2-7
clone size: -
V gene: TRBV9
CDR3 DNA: TGTGCCAGCAGCGCGCCGGGACGCACCTACGAGCAGTACTTC
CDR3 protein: CASSAPGRTYEQYF

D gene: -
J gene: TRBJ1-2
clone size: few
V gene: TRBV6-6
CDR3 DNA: TGTGCCAGCAGTTACTCGTCGAGGGGCGACTATGGCTACACCTTC
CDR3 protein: CASSYSSRGDYGYTF

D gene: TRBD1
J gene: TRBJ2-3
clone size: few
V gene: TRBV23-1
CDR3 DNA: TGCGCCAGCAGGTCTAGGGGGCTCGGCACAGATACGCAGTATTTT
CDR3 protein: CASRSRGLGTDTQYF

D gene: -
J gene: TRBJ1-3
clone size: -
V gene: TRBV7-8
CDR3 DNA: TGTGCCAGCAGCTTAAACAGGGCTGGAAACACCATATATTTT
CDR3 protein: CASSLNRAGNTIYF

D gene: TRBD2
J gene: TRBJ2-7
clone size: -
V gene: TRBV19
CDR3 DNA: TGTGCCAGTAGTGTTCCGGGGGGTGAGCAGTACTTC
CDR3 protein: CASSVPGGEQYF

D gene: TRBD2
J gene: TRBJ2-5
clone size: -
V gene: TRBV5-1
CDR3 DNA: TGCGCCAGCAGCTTCGGCAGGGAGACTAGCGGGCTCCAAGAGACCCAGTACTTC
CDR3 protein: CASSFGRETSGLQETQYF

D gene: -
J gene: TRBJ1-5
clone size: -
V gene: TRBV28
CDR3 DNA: TGTGCCAGCAGTCCGCCCCTCCCTGCAGACAGGCTTGTCGGCAATCAGCCCCAGCATTTT
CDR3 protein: CASSPPLPADRLVGNQPQHF

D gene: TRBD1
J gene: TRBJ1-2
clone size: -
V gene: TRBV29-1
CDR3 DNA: TGCAGCGTTGAGAGGACAGGATCCGGCTACACCTTC
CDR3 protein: CSVERTGSGYTF

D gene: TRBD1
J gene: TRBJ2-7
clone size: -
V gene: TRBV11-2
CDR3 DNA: TGTGCCAGCAGACGCCCGGGACAGGGTTACTACGAGCAGTACTTC
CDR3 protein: CASRRPGQGYYEQYF

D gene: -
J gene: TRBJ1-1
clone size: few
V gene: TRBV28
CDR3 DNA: TGTGCCAGCAGCCCGGGGGAGGCTGAAGCTTTCTTT
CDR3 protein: CASSPGEAEAFF

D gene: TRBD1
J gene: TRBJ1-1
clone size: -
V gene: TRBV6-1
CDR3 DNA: TGTGCCAGCAGATTACAGGGGGTGGGGACTGAAGCTTTCTTT
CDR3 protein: CASRLQGVGTEAFF

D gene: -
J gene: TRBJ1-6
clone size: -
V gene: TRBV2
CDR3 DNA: TGTGCCAGCAAGGGGGAAACCTATAATTCACCCCTCCACTTT
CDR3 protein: CASKGETYNSPLHF

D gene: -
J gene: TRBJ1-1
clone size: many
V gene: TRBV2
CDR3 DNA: TGTGCCAGCAGTGAGGGTAACACTGAAGCTTTCTTT
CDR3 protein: CASSEGNTEAFF

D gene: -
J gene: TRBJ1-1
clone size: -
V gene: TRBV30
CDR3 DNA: TGTGCCTGGAGTGTACGGTGGGCAGGGGATGAAGCTTTCTTT
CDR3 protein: CAWSVRWAGDEAFF

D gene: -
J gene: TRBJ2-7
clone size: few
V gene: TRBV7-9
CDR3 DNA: TGTGCCAGCAGCTTAGTAGCCAGTGGCGAGCAGTACTTC
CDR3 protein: CASSLVASGEQYF

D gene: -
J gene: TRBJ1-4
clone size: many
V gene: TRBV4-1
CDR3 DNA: TGCGCCAGCAGCCAATGGCGTAATGAAAAACTGTTTTTT
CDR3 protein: CASSQWRNEKLFF

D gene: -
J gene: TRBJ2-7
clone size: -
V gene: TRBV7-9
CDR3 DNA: TGTGCCAGCAGCTTAGACGAACTCTCCTACGAGCAGTACTTC
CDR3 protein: CASSLDELSYEQYF

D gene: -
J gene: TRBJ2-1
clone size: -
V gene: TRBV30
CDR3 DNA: TGTGCCTGGAGTGTACTGGTGACTCATAATGAGCAGTTCTTC
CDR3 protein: CAWSVLVTHNEQFF

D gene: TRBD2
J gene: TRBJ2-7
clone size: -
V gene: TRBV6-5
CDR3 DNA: TGTGCCAGCAGCCGGGACTATGGCAGCCACTACGAGCAGTACTTC
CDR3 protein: CASSRDYGSHYEQYF

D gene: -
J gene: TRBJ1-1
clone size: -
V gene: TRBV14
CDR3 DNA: TGTGCCAGCAGCCACCTCGGTGGGCTTACTGAAGCTTTCTTT
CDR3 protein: CASSHLGGLTEAFF

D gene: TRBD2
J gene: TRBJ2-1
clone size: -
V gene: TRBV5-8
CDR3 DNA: TGTGCCAGCAGCTGGGGACTATCCCCCTACAATGAGCAGTTCTTC
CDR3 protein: CASSWGLSPYNEQFF

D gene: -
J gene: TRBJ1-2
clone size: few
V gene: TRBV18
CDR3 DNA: TGTGCCAGCTCCTACGGGGGGCAGAACTATGGCTACACCTTC
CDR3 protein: CASSYGGQNYGYTF

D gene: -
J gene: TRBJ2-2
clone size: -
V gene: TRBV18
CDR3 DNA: TGTGCCAGCTCACCCGCGGGACAAAACACCGGGGAGCTGTTTTTT
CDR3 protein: CASSPAGQNTGELFF

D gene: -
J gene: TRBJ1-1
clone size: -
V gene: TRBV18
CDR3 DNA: TGTGCCAGCTCACCCGGGGGGCGGAGCACTGAAGCTTTCTTT
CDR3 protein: CASSPGGRSTEAFF

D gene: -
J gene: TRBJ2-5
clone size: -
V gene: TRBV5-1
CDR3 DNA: TGCGCCAGCAGCTTGGAAGAAGAGACCCAGTACTTC
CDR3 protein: CASSLEEETQYF

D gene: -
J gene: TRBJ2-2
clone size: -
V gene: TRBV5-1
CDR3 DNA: TGCGCCAGCAGTCGACTCCCGTCCGGGGAGCTGTTTTTT
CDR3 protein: CASSRLPSGELFF

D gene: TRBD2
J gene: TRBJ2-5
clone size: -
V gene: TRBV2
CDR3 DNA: TGTGCCAGCCCCGCCGGGACTAGTAAAGAGACCCAGTACTTC
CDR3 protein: CASPAGTSKETQYF

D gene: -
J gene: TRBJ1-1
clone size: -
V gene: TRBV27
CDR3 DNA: TGTGCCAGCAGTCGTACAGGTATACGGATGAACACTGAAGCTTTCTTT
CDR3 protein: CASSRTGIRMNTEAFF

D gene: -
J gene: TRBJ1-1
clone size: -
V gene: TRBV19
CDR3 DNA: TGTGCCAGTAGTAAACCCACAGGCCGGGGGACTGAAGCTTTCTTT
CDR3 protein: CASSKPTGRGTEAFF

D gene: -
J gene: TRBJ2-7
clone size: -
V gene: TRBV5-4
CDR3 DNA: TGTGCCAGCAGCCTCTCCTCCGTCCATGAGCAGTACTTC
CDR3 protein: CASSLSSVHEQYF

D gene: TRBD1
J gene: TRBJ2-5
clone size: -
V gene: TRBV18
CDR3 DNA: TGTGCCAGCTCACCAGCGGCCCCTGGACAGGGTGAGACCCAGTACTTC
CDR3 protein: CASSPAAPGQGETQYF

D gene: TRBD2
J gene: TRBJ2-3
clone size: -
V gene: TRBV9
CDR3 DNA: TGTGCCAGCAGCGTAGCTCAGCGGGGGAGCACAGATACGCAGTATTTT
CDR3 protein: CASSVAQRGSTDTQYF

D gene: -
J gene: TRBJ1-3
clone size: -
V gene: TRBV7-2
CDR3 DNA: TGTGCCAGCAGCCCAGGGACCGTCTCTGGAAACACCATATATTTT
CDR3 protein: CASSPGTVSGNTIYF

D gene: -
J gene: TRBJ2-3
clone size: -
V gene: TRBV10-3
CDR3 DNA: TGTGCCATCAGTGAGTCGTGGGAGGGGGGCACAGATACGCAGTATTTT
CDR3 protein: CAISESWEGGTDTQYF

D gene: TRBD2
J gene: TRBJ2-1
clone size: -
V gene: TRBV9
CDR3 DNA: TGTGCCAGCAGCGTTGGGCCGGGAGGGCCTTGGGATGAGCAGTTCTTC
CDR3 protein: CASSVGPGGPWDEQFF

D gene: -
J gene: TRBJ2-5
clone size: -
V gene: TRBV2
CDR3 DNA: TGTGCCAGCAGTGATACAGGAGGAGAGACCCAGTACTTC
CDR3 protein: CASSDTGGETQYF

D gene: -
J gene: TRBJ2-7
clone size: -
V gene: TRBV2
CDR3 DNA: TGTGCCAGCAGTGAGCAGCGGATTACCTACGAGCAGTACTTC
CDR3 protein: CASSEQRITYEQYF

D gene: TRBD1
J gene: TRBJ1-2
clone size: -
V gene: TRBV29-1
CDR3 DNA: TGCAGCGGTGGGACAGGGGCGTCGAACTATGGCTACACCTTC
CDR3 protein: CSGGTGASNYGYTF

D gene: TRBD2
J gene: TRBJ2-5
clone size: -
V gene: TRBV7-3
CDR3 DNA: TGTGCCAGCAGCTTAAACCGGGCGGGAGAGGGAGAGACCCAGTACTTC
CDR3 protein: CASSLNRAGEGETQYF

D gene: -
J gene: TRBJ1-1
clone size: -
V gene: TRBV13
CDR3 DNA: TGTGCCAGCAGCTTGGGGGGTAAAGCTTTCTTT
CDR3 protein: CASSLGGKAFF

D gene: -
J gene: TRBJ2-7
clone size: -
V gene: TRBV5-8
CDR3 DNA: TGTGCCAGCAGCTTGGTTAGTGCCCAGAACTACGAGCAGTACTTC
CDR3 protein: CASSLVSAQNYEQYF

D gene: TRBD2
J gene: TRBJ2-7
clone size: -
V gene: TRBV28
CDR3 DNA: TGTGCCAGCAGTTTTCGCGCGGGAGGGGTTTACGGTCCGAGCTCCTACGAGCAGTACTTC
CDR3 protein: CASSFRAGGVYGPSSYEQYF

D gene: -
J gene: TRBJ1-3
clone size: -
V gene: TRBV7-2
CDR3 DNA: TGTGCCAGCAGAAGGAGTCTTGCGGGGACCCTCTCTGGAAACACCATATATTTT
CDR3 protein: CASRRSLAGTLSGNTIYF

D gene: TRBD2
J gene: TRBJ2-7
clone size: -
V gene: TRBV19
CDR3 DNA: TGTGCCAGTAGTAAACAGCGGGAGAGCTACGAGCAGTACTTC
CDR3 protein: CASSKQRESYEQYF

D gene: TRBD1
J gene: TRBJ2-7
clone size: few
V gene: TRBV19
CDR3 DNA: TGTGCCAGTAGTAAGGGACAGTTCTACGAGCAGTACTTC
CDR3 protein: CASSKGQFYEQYF

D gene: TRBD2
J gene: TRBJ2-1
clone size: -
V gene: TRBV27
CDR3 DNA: TGTGCCAGCAGTCCTACGGGGGGGAGGCCACACCACAATGAGCAGTTCTTC
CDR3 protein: CASSPTGGRPHHNEQFF

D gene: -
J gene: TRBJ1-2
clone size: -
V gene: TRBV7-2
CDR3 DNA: TGTGCCAGCAGCTTAAAGGGGGACCGCTCTGGCTACACCTTC
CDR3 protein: CASSLKGDRSGYTF

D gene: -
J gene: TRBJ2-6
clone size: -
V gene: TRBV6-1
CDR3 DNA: TGTGCCAGCAGTGAACCGGGACACGGATACTCTGGGGCCAACGTCCTGACTTTC
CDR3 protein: CASSEPGHGYSGANVLTF

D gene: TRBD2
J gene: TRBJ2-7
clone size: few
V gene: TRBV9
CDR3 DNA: TGTGCCAGCAGCGTAGGCCTAGCGGGAGCCTACGAGCAGTACTTC
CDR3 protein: CASSVGLAGAYEQYF

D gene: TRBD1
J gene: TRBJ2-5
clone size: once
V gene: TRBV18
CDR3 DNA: TGTGCCAGCTCGCCGACAGGGCTGGGTGAGACCCAGTACTTC
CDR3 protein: CASSPTGLGETQYF

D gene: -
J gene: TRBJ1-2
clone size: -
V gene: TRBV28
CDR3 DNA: TGTGCCAGCAGTACCTGGGACGACTCCGGCTACACCTTC
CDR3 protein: CASSTWDDSGYTF

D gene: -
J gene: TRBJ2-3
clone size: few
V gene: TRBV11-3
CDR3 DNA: TGTGCCAGCGGACAGACCATGGCAGATACGCAGTATTTT
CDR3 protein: CASGQTMADTQYF

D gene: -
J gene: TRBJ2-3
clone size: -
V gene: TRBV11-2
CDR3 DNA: TGTGCCAGCAGCTTAGGGGCCGGGGATACGCAGTATTTT
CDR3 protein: CASSLGAGDTQYF